What follows is one TCR beta chain and its context. These data belong to a study of blood T cell repertoires in COVID-19. Study summary: PBMCs, B-cell-depleted T cells, or T cells provided the cDNA or gDNA that made up the material.

Germline V gives CDR1 LGHDT, CDR2 YNNKEL (reference sequence). This CDR3 has 13 residues. J gave up 5 bases and V 5 bases, and 2 bases lay outside the gene matches. In the original processing: Counts of nucleated cells, estimated from reference gene primer amplification, were obtained. Data came from immunoSEQ multiplex PCR; TCRdb stores just in-frame clones and leaves some out. Clone size and the V and J calls come from that table; the DNA yielded D and trimming. Of 210,000 or so clones in the sample, approximately 85% were seen once. The chain is built from TRBV3-1 (or the pseudogene TRBV3-2) and TRBJ2-5, with 10 positions matching TRBD2. Specimen: peripheral blood. This clonotype was sampled from a woman aged 70-85 years with active or convalescent COVID-19. The CDR3 reads CASSKGLAETQYF. The CDR3 DNA reads TGTGCCAGCAGCAAGGGACTAGCGGAGACCCAGTACTTC.